In this sample, the clone carrying this T cell receptor beta chain turned up once. Measured with immunoSEQ multiplex PCR; TCRdb has only the in-frame clones, and not every one. The data hold 84,000 or so clones, with roughly 94% observed a single time. This specimen comes from a study of technical replicates of blood from several donors. The CDR3 runs to 13 residues. CDR1 and CDR2 from the germline V gene are SGHAT and FQNNGV. The ends lost 5 bases at V and 8 bases at J; junction bases unmatched: 8. The receptor's source is a human donor in good health. Specimen: T cells isolated from PBMCs. The V and J genes are TRBV11-2 and TRBJ1-2; TRBD1 matches at 7 bases. For the CDR3, the DNA is TGTGCCAGCAGCCCAGACAGGGCTCGGGGCTACACCTTC. Amino acids: CASSPDRARGYTF.